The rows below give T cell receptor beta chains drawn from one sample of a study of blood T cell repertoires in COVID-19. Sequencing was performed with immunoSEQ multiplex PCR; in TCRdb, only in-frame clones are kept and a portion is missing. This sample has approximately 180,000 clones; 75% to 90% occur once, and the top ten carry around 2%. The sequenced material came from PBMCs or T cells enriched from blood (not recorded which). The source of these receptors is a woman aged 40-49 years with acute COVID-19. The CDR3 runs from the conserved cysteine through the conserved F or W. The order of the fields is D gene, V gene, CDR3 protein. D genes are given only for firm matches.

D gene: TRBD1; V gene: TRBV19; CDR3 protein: CAILATSYGTGVWGTEAFF
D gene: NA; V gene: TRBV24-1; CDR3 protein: CATSDNRPNTEAFF
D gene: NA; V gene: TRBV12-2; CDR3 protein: CASRLVPGSQPQHF
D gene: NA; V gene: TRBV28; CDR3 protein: CASSRQLLGGYTF
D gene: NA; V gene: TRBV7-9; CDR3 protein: CASSQVQGNTEAFF
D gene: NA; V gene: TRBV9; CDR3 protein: CASSVGVSSSYNEQFF
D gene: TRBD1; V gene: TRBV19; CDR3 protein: CASVDRGQTDTQYF
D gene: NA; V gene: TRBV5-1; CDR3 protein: CASSRGTVQETQYF
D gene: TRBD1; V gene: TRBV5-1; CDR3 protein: CASRRDREASGYTF
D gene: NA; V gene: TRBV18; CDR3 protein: CASSPLLLGFAETQYF
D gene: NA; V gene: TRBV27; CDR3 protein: CASSRLPQGPNEQYF
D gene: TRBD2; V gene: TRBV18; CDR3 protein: CASSPMASAGAGTDTQYF
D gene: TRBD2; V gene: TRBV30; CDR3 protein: CAWSGESGVDTQYF